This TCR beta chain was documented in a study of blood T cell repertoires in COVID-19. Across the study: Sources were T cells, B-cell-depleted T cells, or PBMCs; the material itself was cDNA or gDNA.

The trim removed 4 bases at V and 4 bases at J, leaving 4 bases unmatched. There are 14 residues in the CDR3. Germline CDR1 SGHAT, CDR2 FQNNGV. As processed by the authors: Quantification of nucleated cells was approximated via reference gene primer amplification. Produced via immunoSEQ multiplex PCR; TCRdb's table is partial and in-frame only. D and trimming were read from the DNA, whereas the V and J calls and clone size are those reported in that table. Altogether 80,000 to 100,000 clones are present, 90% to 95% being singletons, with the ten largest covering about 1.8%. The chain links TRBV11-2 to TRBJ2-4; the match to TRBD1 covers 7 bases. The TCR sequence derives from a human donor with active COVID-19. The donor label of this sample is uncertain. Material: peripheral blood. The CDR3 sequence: CASSSPGQKNIQYF. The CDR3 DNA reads TGTGCCAGCAGCTCGCCGGGACAGAAAAACATTCAGTACTTC. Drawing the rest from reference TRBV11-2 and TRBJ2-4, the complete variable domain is EAGVAQSPRYKIIEKRQSVAFWCNPISGHATLYWYQQILGQGPKLLIQFQNNGVVDDSQLPKDRFSAERLKGVDSTLKIQPAKLEDSAVYLCASSSPGQKNIQYFGAGTRLSVL.